One and the same sample provided the 30 T cell receptor beta chains below, sequenced in a study of T cell responses to AZD1222 COVID-19 vaccine. Libraries were prepared by immunoSEQ multiplex PCR; TCRdb keeps only in-frame clonotypes and omits some of them. Altogether nearly 110,000 clones are present, roughly 90% being singletons, with the ten largest covering roughly 8.9%. The input for sequencing was peripheral blood, taken 28 days after the second AZD1222 dose. Receptors were obtained from an adult who received the AZD1222 COVID-19 vaccine.

The rearrangement joins TRBV6-5 to TRBJ2-7; the D gene is possibly TRBD2 (5 bases). The length of the CDR3 is 14 residues. With 2 bases removed from V and 7 bases from J, the gap between germline ends came to 15 bases. Germline V gene sequence: CDR1 MNHEY, CDR2 SVGAGI. The CDR3 loop is CASSYKRGSGEQYF. The CDR3 nucleotides read TGTGCCAGCAGTTACAAACGAGGCTCGGGGGAGCAGTACTTC.

This chain uses TRBV12-3 or TRBV12-4 with TRBJ2-1, with 11 bases identical to TRBD2. V shed 10 bases, J shed 8 bases, and the junction held 4 bases outside the gene matches. This CDR3 is 12 amino acids long. CDR3: CATGLAGYEQFF. CDR3 nucleotide sequence: TGTGCCACCGGACTAGCGGGCTATGAGCAGTTCTTC.

This clone was seen once. The chain couples TRBV27 to TRBJ2-7, with 9 nucleotides matching TRBD2. Germline lookup yields CDR1 MNHEY and CDR2 SMNVEV (reference sequence). The CDR3 sequence is 14 residues long. J lost 2 bases, V lost 6 bases, and 5 bases had no gene match. In DNA form, the CDR3 reads TGTGCCAGCAGAGAAGCGGGAGGAACCTACGAGCAGTACTTC. Amino acids: CASREAGGTYEQYF.

This CDR3 reads CPPALNTSGHYEQYF. The CDR3 nucleotides are TGTCCGCCAGCCCTTAATACTAGCGGGCACTACGAGCAGTACTTC. The genes are TRBV11-3 and TRBJ2-7; 9 nucleotides match TRBD2. The CDR3 totals 15 residues. CDR1 is SGHNT, CDR2 YENEEA, per germline.

The chain joins TRBV6-5 to TRBJ2-3, with TRBD2 identical over 7 bases. Trimming cost V 4 bases and J 2 bases; bases outside gene matches: 3. The CDR3 extends over 14 amino acids. Per germline, CDR1 MNHEY and CDR2 SVGAGI. In DNA, the CDR3 is TGTGCCAGCAGTTTCCGGGACTACACAGATACGCAGTATTTT. Its translation is CASSFRDYTDTQYF.

V gene TRBV19 combines with J gene TRBJ2-1; D gene uncertain. CDR1 is LNHDA and CDR2 is SQIVND in the germline V gene (reference sequence). V dropped 5 bases and J dropped 9 bases, with 14 bases sitting between them. This CDR3 contains 13 residues. The CDR3 spells CASSSWAAGEQFF. Here the CDR3 DNA reads TGTGCCAGTAGTTCCTGGGCTGCAGGTGAGCAGTTCTTC.

The genes are TRBV5-6 and TRBJ1-5, with D unresolved. The V and J ends lost 2 bases and 9 bases respectively, with 15 bases between them. The CDR3 has 14 residues. Germline CDR1 and CDR2: SGHDT and YYEEEE. The CDR3 region is CASSFHSGVRPQHF. Here the CDR3 DNA reads TGTGCCAGCAGCTTTCACAGTGGGGTTCGGCCCCAGCATTTT.

This clone showed up just once. The CDR3 protein is CASRGGTEAFF. CDR3 bases: TGTGCCAGCAGGGGGGGCACTGAAGCTTTCTTT. The chain is built from TRBV14 and TRBJ1-1, with a tentative D call TRBD1 (5 bases). CDR1 is SGHDN, CDR2 FVKESK, per germline. V was pared by 6 bases and J by 4 bases, with 6 bases between. The length of the CDR3 is 11 residues.

The chain uses TRBV5-1 and TRBJ2-7; D ambiguous. The length of the CDR3 is 15 residues. Looked up from germline, CDR1 is SGHRS and CDR2 is YFSETQ. Trimming took off 0 bases at V and 4 bases at J, with 14 bases between the two ends. The CDR3 sequence: CASSLAFGEAYEQYF. DNA for the CDR3: TGCGCCAGCAGCTTGGCCTTTGGTGAAGCTTACGAGCAGTACTTC.

V and J are TRBV5-1 and TRBJ2-2; unclear D gene. V was cut by 4 bases and J by 7 bases, with 17 bases left in between. Germline assignment: CDR1 SGHRS and CDR2 YFSETQ. This CDR3 contains 15 residues. The CDR3 DNA reads as TGCGCCAGCAGCCCAAAGACTCCTTCCAACGGGGAGCTGTTTTTT. Its translation is CASSPKTPSNGELFF.

The rearrangement joins TRBV10-3 to TRBJ1-1, with D hard to call. There are 13 residues in the CDR3. The V and J ends lost 5 bases and 0 bases respectively, with 7 bases between them. CDR1 is ENHRY, CDR2 SYGVKD, per germline. The CDR3 spells CAISSELNTEAFF. The DNA for the CDR3 is TGTGCCATCAGTTCAGAATTGAACACTGAAGCTTTCTTT.

This rearrangement joins TRBV2 to TRBJ2-1, with a tentative D call TRBD1 (6 bases). CDR3 length equals 13 residues. Germline V lookup: CDR1 SNHLY, CDR2 FYNNEI. Trimming took off 8 bases at V and 8 bases at J, with 16 bases between the two ends. CDR3 loop: CASGITGYHEQFF. As DNA, the CDR3 is TGTGCCAGCGGAATCACAGGGTACCATGAGCAGTTCTTC.

V is TRBV28 and J is TRBJ1-6, with 9 bases identical to TRBD1. Unmatched junction bases numbered 8, after V lost 5 bases and J lost 6 bases. CDR1 and CDR2 (germline): MDHEN, SYDVKM. This CDR3 region has 16 residues. The CDR3 sequence is CASSNRGRWVNSPLHF. As DNA, the CDR3 is TGTGCCAGCAGTAACAGGGGGCGATGGGTTAATTCACCCCTCCACTTT.

V gene TRBV30 combines with J gene TRBJ2-7, with D maybe TRBD1 (6 bases). V dropped 4 bases and J dropped 3 bases, with 10 bases sitting between them. Germline loops: CDR1 GTSNPN, CDR2 SVGIG (reference sequence). This CDR3 region has 12 residues. CDR3 protein: CAWTGVGYEQYF. CDR3 DNA sequence: TGTGCCTGGACAGGGGTAGGCTACGAGCAGTACTTC.

The chain employs TRBV5-5 and TRBJ2-2; TRBD2 might be the D (6 bases). V dropped 1 base and J dropped 0 bases, with 10 bases sitting between them. This CDR3 has 16 residues. Germline V gene sequence: CDR1 SGHKS, CDR2 YYEKEE (reference sequence). As DNA, the CDR3 is TGTGCCAGCAGCTTGAATAGCGGAACGAACACCGGGGAGCTGTTTTTT. Encoded protein: CASSLNSGTNTGELFF.

The V and J genes are TRBV18 and TRBJ1-2; TRBD1 matches 9 bases. The CDR3 extends over 14 amino acids. J gave up 7 bases and V 5 bases, and 8 bases lay outside the gene matches. Per the germline V gene, CDR1 is KGHSH and CDR2 is LQKENI. CDR3 in amino acids: CASSGQGSPVGYTF. CDR3 nucleotides: TGTGCCAGCTCAGGACAGGGGTCGCCCGTTGGCTACACCTTC.

The gene calls are TRBV5-1 and TRBJ1-5; no definite D call. The CDR3 covers 13 residues. The germline V gene encodes CDR1 SGHRS and CDR2 YFSETQ. Trimming left V 4 bases short and J 5 bases short, with 10 bases between. The CDR3 is CASSLGRDQPQHF. The DNA for the CDR3 is TGCGCCAGCAGCCTCGGGAGGGATCAGCCCCAGCATTTT.

The rearrangement joins TRBV28 to TRBJ2-7; D is perhaps TRBD1 or TRBD2 (5 bases each). Germline V gene sequence: CDR1 MDHEN, CDR2 SYDVKM. The CDR3 covers 15 residues. Trimming took 3 bases from V and 7 from J, leaving 19 bases between them. CDR3 in DNA: TGTGCCAGCAGTTTTAGGGACCGAGGCTGGTTGGAGCAGTACTTC. This sequence encodes CASSFRDRGWLEQYF.

The gene calls are TRBV6-2 or TRBV6-3 and TRBJ2-6; D remains ambiguous. The CDR3 has 14 amino acids. The germline CDR1 and CDR2 sequences are MNHEY and SVGEGT. The V end lost 2 bases, the J end lost 0 bases, and 2 bases lay between the germline ends. CDR3 residues: CASSYSSGANVLTF. CDR3 in DNA: TGTGCCAGCAGTTACAGCTCTGGGGCCAACGTCCTGACTTTC.

This clone was recorded once. The chain couples TRBV3-1 (or the pseudogene TRBV3-2) to TRBJ2-5, with D unresolved. Trimming removed 8 bases at V and 5 bases at J, with 9 bases between. Germline CDR1 is LGHDT and CDR2 is YNNKEL (reference sequence). This CDR3 contains 11 residues. The CDR3 sequence: CASLGPETQYF. In DNA form, the CDR3 reads TGTGCCAGCCTAGGCCCGGAGACCCAGTACTTC.

This rearrangement joins TRBV20-1 to TRBJ2-3, with D tentatively TRBD1 (6 bases). The germline V and J ends were trimmed by 3 bases and 4 bases, with 11 bases remaining between them. In germline, CDR1 is DFQATT, CDR2 SNEGSKA (reference sequence). The length of the CDR3 is 13 residues. In DNA, the CDR3 is TGCAGTGCTAGTACAGGGAGTCCAGATACGCAGTATTTT. It translates to CSASTGSPDTQYF.

The CDR3 loop reads CASSFTGGGGQPQHF. The CDR3 DNA reads TGTGCCAGCAGCTTCACGGGTGGGGGGGGTCAGCCCCAGCATTTT. The rearrangement links TRBV7-2 to TRBJ1-5; TRBD1 might be the D (5 bases). The germline gives CDR1 SGHTA, CDR2 FQGNSA. CDR3 length: 15 amino acids. V dropped 3 bases and J dropped 6 bases, with 15 bases sitting between them.

This clone was detected only once. V gene TRBV6-5 combines with J gene TRBJ2-7; D is possibly TRBD2 (6 bases). CDR3 size: 12 residues. Deletions cut 8 bases from V and 2 bases from J, with 10 bases between. CDR1 MNHEY and CDR2 SVGAGI come from the germline V gene. This chain's CDR3 is CASGTSTYEQYF. The CDR3 DNA follows: TGTGCCAGCGGGACTTCTACCTACGAGCAGTACTTC.

The table lists this clone with a count of one. The gene calls are TRBV28 and TRBJ1-5; 7 bases fit TRBD1. This CDR3 spans 14 amino acids. The J segment lost 4 bases and the V segment lost 7 bases, leaving 7 bases of the junction unmatched. Germline V gives CDR1 MDHEN, CDR2 SYDVKM. The CDR3 region has the DNA TGTGCCAGCAATGACAGGGCGGGTAATCAGCCCCAGCATTTT. This translates into CASNDRAGNQPQHF.

V is TRBV19 and J is TRBJ2-1; 7 bases map to TRBD2. The germline gives CDR1 LNHDA, CDR2 SQIVND (reference sequence). The junction had 7 bases not matched to a gene; V was cut back by 4 bases and J by 4 bases. CDR3 length equals 15 residues. Written as DNA, the CDR3 is TGTGCCAGTAGTAACCCCCGACTAGCTTACAATGAGCAGTTCTTC. It codes for CASSNPRLAYNEQFF.

The V gene is TRBV2, the J gene TRBJ1-6; D uncertain. Between the trimmed V and J ends, which lost 6 bases and 0 bases, there was a span of 6 bases. The length of the CDR3 is 14 residues. CDR1 and CDR2 from the germline V gene are SNHLY and FYNNEI. CDR3 DNA sequence: TGTGCCAGCAGGGCGATCTCCTATAATTCACCCCTCCACTTT. Translating gives CASRAISYNSPLHF.

The sample holds a few counts of this clone. This specimen includes other DNA sequences encoding the same CDR3. The rearrangement joins TRBV6-1 to TRBJ2-7, with D unclear. From germline, CDR1 is MNHNS and CDR2 SASEGT. V was shortened by 1 base and J by 2 bases, with 6 bases between the two germline ends. There are 13 residues in the CDR3. In DNA, the CDR3 is TGTGCCAGCAGTGAAGGCGGAACCTACGAGCAGTACTTC. This sequence encodes CASSEGGTYEQYF.

The V and J genes are TRBV12-3 or TRBV12-4 and TRBJ1-2; tentative D call: TRBD1 (6 bases). V was shortened by 2 bases and J by 8 bases, with 12 bases between the two germline ends. The length of the CDR3 is 13 residues. The CDR3 DNA follows: TGTGCCAGCAGTTTACAGGGGTTTGGAGGCTACACCTTC. This codes for CASSLQGFGGYTF.

V and J are TRBV4-1 and TRBJ1-5, with a weak D call TRBD1 (5 bases). Germline values: CDR1 MGHRA, CDR2 YSYEKL. The CDR3 is 16 amino acids. Trimming pared 1 base from V and 6 bases from J, leaving 16 bases between. Here the CDR3 DNA reads TGCGCCAGCAGCCAAGTGCTCCAGGGAGACACTCAGCCCCAGCATTTT. Protein sequence: CASSQVLQGDTQPQHF.

The chain has TRBV11-2 and TRBJ1-5; D gene ambiguous. Trimming shortened V by 0 bases and J by 7 bases, and 13 bases separated the two germline ends. This CDR3 comprises 15 residues. The germline V gene has CDR1 SGHAT and CDR2 FQNNGV. CDR3 DNA sequence: TGTGCCAGCAGCTTAGATTTCGGGGTGGGGCAGCCCCAGCATTTT. Residues: CASSLDFGVGQPQHF.